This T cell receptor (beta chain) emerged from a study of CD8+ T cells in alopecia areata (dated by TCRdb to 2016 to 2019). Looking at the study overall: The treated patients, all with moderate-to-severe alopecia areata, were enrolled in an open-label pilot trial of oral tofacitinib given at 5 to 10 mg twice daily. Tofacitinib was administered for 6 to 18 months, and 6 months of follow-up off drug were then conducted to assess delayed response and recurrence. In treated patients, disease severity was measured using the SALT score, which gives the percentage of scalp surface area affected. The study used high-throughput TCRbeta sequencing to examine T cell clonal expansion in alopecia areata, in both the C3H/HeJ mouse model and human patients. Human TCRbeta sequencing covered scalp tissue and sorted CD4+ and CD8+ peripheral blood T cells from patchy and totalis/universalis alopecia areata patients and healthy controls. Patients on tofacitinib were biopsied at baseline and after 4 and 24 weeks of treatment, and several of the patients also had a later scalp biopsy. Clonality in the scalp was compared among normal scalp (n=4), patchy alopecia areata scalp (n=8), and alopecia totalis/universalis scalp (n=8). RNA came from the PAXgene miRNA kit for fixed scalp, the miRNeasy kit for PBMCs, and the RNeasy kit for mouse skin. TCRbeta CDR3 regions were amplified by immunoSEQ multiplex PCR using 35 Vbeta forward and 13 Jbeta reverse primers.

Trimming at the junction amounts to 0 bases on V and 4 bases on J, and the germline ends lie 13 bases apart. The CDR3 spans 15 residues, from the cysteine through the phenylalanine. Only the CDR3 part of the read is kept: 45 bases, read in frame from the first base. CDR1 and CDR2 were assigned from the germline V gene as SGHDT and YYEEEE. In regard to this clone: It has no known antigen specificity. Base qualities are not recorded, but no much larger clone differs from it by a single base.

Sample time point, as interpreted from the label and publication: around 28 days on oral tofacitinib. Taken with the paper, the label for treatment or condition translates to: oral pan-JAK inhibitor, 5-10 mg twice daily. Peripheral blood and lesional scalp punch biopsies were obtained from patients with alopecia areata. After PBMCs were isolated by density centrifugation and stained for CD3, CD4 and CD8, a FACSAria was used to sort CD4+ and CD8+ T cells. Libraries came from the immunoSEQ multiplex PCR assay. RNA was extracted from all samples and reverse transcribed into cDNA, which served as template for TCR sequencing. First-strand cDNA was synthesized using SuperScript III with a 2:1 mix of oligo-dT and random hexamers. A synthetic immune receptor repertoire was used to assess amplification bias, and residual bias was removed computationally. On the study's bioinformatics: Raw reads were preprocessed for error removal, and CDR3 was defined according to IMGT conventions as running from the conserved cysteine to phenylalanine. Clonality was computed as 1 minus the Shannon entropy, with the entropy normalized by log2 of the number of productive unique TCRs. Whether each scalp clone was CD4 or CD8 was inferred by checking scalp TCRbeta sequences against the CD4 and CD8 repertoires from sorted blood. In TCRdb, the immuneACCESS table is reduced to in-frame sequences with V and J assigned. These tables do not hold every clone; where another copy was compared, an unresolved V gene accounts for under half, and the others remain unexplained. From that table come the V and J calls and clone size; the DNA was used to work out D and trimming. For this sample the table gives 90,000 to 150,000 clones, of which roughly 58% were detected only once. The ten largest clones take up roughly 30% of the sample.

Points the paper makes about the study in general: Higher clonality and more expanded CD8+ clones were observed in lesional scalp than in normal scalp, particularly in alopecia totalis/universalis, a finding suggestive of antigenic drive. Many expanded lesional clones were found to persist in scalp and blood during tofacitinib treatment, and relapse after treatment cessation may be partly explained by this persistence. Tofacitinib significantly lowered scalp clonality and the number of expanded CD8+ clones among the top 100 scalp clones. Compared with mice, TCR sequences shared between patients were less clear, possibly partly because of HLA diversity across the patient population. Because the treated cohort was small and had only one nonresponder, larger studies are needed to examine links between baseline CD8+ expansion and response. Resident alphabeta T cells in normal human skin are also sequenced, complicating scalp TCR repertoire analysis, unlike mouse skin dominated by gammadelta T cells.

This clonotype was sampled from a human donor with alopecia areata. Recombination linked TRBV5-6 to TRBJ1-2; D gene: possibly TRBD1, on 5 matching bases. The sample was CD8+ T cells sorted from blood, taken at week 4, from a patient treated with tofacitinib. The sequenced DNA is TGTGCCAGCAGCTTGGTCCGGGGGGATAGCTATGGCTACACCTTC. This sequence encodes CASSLVRGDSYGYTF.